The clone carrying this TCR beta chain was recorded a few times. Antigen unknown. The sample originates from a study of T cells after yellow fever vaccination. The study's findings and limits: Secondary responses were weaker yet peaked faster, day 5 versus 15. Although most clonotypes did not, a small share appeared in both CD4 and CD8 compartments.

V shed 7 bases and J 2 bases; nucleotides not matched to a gene: 7. Germline V gene sequence: CDR1 MNHEY, CDR2 SVGEGT. The CDR3 has 14 amino acids. TCRdb passed the 5' RACE reads through MiXCR, listing each CDR3 protein once. Seen here are hundreds of thousands of distinct CDR3 sequences, roughly an eighth observed once, and the top ten hold 2.5% to 3.5%. This receptor was taken from a man aged 18-30 years who received the YFV17D yellow fever vaccine. This sequence joins TRBV6-2 or TRBV6-3 and TRBJ1-2; TRBD1 agrees at 7 bases. The material sequenced was CD4+ T cells sorted from PBMCs, taken 15 days after the yellow fever booster vaccination. This CDR3 is CASTYSDRNYGYTF. The DNA of the CDR3 is TGTGCCAGCACATACTCGGACAGGAACTATGGCTACACCTTC.